This T cell receptor (beta chain) was documented in a study of blood T cell repertoires in COVID-19. About the research overall: Spain, Italy and the United States supplied samples that represented acute and convalescent COVID-19. Sources were T cells, B-cell-depleted T cells, or PBMCs; the material itself was cDNA or gDNA.

In the study's own analysis: Researchers report that nucleated cell counts were estimated from reference gene primer amplification. Assay: immunoSEQ multiplex PCR; the TCRdb copy retains only in-frame clones and omits some. V and J calls and clone size are given by that table; D and trimming were obtained from the DNA. The data contain 150,000 to 200,000 clones, more than 60% of them singletons. This TCR derives from a man between 60 and 70 years old with acute or convalescent COVID-19. Sequencing was carried out using peripheral blood.

The CDR3 is CATSRDLQGRRTGELFF. CDR3 bases: TGTGCCACCAGCAGAGATCTCCAGGGTAGACGCACCGGGGAGCTGTTTTTT. V usage is TRBV15 and J usage is TRBJ2-2, with TRBD1 as a possible D gene (5 bases). Trimming removed 0 bases from V and 4 bases from J, with 15 bases in between. CDR1 is LNHNV, CDR2 YYDKDF, per germline (reference sequence). There are 17 residues in the CDR3.